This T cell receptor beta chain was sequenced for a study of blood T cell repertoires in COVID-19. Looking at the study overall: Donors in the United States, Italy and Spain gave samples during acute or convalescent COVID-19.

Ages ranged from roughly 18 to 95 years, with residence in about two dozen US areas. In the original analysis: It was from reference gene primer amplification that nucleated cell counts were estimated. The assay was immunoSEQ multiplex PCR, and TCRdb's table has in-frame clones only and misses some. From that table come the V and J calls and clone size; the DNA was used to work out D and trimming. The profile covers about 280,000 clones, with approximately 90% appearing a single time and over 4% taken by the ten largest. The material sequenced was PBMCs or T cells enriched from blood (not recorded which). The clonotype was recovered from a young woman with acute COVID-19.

This CDR3 is CASSISVDRGFYYEQYF. CDR3 nucleotide sequence: TGTGCCAGTAGTATTTCGGTCGACAGGGGATTTTATTACGAGCAGTACTTC. V usage is TRBV19 and J usage is TRBJ2-7; 8 bases line up with TRBD1. Per the germline V gene, CDR1 is LNHDA and CDR2 is SQIVND (reference sequence). With V trimmed by 3 bases and J by 4 bases, 14 bases remained unmatched. The CDR3 extends over 17 amino acids.